This TCR beta chain was sequenced for a study of T cell repertoires in cytomegalovirus infection. At the level of the study: Matching HLA type, along with CMV infection, was indicated by public TCR beta signatures.

The trim removed 0 bases at V and 2 bases at J, leaving 5 bases unmatched. Germline V gene data show CDR1 as MGHRA and CDR2 as YSYEKL. There are 16 residues in the CDR3. Points from the study as a whole: HLA-C-restricted, CMV-specific TCR beta clonotypes were dominant ex vivo. Cumulative public TCR beta family frequency identified carriers of CMV plus the relevant HLA.

As regards this clonotype: The antigen remains undetermined.

TCRdb reprocessed the reads via MiXCR and lists one record per CDR3 protein. The data contain hundreds of thousands of distinct CDR3 sequences, 42% of them singletons. The origin of this receptor is a human donor in good health (CMV status not recorded). Some clones in this sample may be carry-over from other donors' samples. The V gene is TRBV4-1, the J gene TRBJ2-3; TRBD1 aligns across 7 bases. Sequences were derived from cultured PBMCs, sampled from culture after CMV antigen stimulation. The CDR3 is CASSQEGGVDTDTQYF. The CDR3 nucleotides are TGCGCCAGCAGCCAAGAAGGGGGCGTTGACACAGATACGCAGTATTTT.